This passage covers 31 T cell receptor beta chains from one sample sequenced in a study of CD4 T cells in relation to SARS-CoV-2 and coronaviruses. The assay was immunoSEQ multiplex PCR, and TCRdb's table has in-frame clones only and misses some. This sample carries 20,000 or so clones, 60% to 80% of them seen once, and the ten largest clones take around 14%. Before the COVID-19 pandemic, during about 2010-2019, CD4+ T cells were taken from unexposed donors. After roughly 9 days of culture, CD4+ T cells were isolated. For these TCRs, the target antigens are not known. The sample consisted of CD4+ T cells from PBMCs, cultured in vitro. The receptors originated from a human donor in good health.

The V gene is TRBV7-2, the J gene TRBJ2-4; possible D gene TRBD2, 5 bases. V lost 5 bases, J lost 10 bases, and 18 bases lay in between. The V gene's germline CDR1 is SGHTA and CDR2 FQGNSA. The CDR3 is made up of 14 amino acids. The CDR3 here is CASSPLLDRTIQYF. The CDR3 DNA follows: TGTGCCAGCAGCCCCCTCTTGGACCGGACTATTCAGTACTTC.

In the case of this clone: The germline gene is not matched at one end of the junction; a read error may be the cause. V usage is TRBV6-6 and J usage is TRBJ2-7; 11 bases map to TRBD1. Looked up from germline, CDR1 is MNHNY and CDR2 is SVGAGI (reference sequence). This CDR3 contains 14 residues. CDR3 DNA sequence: TGTGCCACCAGTGGAGGACAGGGGGCAGGAGAGCAGTACTTC. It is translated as CATSGGQGAGEQYF.

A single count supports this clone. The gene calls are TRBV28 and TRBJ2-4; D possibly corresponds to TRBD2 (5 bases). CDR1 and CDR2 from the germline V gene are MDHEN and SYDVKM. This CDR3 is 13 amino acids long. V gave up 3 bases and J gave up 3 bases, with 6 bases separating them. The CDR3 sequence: CASSFGGKNIQYF. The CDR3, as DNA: TGTGCCAGCAGTTTTGGAGGCAAAAACATTCAGTACTTC. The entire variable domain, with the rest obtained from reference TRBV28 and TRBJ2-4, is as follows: DVKVTQSSRYLVKRTGEKVFLECVQDMDHENMFWYRQDPGLGLRLIYFSYDVKMKEKGDIPEGYSVSREKKERFSLILESASTNQTSMYLCASSFGGKNIQYFGAGTRLSVL.

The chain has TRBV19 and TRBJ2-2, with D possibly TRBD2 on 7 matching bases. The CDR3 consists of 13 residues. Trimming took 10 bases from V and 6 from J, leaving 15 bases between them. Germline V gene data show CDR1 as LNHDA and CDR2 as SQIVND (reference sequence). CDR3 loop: CATRRGRAGELFF. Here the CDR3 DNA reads TGTGCCACTCGAAGGGGGAGGGCCGGGGAGCTGTTTTTT.

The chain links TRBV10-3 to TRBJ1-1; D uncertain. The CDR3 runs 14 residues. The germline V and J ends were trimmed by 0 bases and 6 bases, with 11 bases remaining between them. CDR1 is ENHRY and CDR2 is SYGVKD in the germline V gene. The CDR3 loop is CAISESRARAEAFF. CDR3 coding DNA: TGTGCCATCAGTGAGTCAAGGGCACGAGCTGAAGCTTTCTTT.

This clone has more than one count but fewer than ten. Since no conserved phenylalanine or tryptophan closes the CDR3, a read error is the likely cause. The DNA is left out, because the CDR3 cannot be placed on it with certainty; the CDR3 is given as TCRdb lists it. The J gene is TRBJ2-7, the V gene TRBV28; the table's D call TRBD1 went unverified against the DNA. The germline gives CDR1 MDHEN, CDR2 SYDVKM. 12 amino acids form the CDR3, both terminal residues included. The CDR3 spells CASSTPAGQGTY.

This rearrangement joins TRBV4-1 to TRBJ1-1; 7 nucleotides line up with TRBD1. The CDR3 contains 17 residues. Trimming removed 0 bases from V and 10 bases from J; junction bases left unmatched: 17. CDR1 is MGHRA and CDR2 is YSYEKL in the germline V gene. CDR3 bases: TGCGCCAGCAGCCAAGAATGGGGGACAGTGGGGGGCTTGAGAGCTTTCTTT. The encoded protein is CASSQEWGTVGGLRAFF.

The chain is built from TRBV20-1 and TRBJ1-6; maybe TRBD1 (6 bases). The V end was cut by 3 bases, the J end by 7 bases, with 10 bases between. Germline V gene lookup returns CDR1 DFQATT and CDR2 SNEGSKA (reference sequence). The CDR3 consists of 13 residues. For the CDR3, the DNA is TGCAGTGCTAGTACAGGGTCCAATTCACCCCTCCACTTT. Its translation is CSASTGSNSPLHF.

In DNA, the CDR3 is TGTGCCTGGATGGCGGGCACTGAAGCTTTCTTT. Protein product: CAWMAGTEAFF. The chain couples TRBV30 to TRBJ1-1, with D unclear. In germline, CDR1 is GTSNPN, CDR2 SVGIG (reference sequence). Trimming took off 4 bases at V and 4 bases at J, with 7 bases between the two ends. This CDR3 spans 11 amino acids.

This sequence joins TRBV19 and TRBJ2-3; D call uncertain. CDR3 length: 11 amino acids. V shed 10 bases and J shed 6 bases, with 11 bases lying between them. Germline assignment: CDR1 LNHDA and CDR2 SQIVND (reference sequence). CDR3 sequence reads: CATLYADTQYF. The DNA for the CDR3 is TGTGCCACACTTTACGCGGATACGCAGTATTTT.

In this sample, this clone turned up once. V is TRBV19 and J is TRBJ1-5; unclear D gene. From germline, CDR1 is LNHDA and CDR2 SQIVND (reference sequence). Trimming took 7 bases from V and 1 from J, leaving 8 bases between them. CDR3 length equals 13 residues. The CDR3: CASTPESNQPQHF. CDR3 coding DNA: TGTGCCAGTACGCCAGAAAGCAATCAGCCCCAGCATTTT.

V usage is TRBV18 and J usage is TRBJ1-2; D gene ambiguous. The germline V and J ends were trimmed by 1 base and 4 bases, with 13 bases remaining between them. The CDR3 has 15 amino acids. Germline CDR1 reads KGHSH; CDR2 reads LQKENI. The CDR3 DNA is TGTGCCAGCTCACCACGTAAAGGAGATCCCTATGGCTACACCTTC. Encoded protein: CASSPRKGDPYGYTF.

The chain's CDR3 is CASSIVAGATEAFF. Written as DNA, the CDR3 is TGTGCCAGTAGTATAGTTGCGGGGGCCACTGAAGCTTTCTTT. The chain carries TRBV19 and TRBJ1-1, with a tentative D call TRBD1 (6 bases). CDR1 is LNHDA, CDR2 SQIVND, per germline (reference sequence). V was trimmed by 1 base and J by 4 bases, leaving 10 bases between them. This CDR3 is 14 amino acids long. Based on the CDR3 plus reference TRBV19 and TRBJ1-1, the full variable domain is DGGITQSPKYLFRKEGQNVTLSCEQNLNHDAMYWYRQDPGQGLRLIYYSQIVNDFQKGDIAEGYSVSREKKESFPLTVTSAQKNPTAFYLCASSIVAGATEAFFGQGTRLTVV.

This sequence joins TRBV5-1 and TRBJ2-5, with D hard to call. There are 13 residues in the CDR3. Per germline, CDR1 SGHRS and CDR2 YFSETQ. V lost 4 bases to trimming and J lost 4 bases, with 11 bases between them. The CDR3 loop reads CASSPPGRETQYF. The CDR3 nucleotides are TGCGCCAGCAGCCCCCCAGGTCGAGAGACCCAGTACTTC.

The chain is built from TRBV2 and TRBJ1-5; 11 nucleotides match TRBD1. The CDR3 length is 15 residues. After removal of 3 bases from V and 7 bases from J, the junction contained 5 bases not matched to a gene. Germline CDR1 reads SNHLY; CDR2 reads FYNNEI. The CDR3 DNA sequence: TGTGCCAGCAGTGACCGGACAGGGGGCAGGCAGCCCCAGCATTTT. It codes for CASSDRTGGRQPQHF.

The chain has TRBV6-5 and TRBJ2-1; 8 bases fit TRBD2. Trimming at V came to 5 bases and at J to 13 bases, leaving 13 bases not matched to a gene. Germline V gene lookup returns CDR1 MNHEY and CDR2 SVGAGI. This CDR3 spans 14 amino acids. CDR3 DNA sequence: TGTGCCAGCAGTCCCCCCCTCACGGGAGGGCAACAGTTCTTC. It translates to CASSPPLTGGQQFF.

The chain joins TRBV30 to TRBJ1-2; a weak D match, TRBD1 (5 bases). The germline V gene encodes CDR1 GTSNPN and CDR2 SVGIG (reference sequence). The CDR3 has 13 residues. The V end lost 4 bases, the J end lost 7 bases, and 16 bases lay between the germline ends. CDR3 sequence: CAWKAGRVGGYTF. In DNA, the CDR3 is TGTGCCTGGAAGGCAGGGAGGGTCGGTGGCTACACCTTC.

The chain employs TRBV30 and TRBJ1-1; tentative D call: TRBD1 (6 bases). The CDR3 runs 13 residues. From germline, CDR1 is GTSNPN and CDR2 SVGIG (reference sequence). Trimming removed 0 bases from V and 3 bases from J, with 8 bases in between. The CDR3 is CAWSVQGDTEAFF. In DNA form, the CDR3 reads TGTGCCTGGAGTGTACAGGGCGACACTGAAGCTTTCTTT. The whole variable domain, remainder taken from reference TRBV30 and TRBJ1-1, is SQTIHQWPATLVQPVGSPLSLECTVEGTSNPNLYWYRQAAGRGLQLLFYSVGIGQISSEVPQNLSASRPQDRQFILSSKKLLLSDSGFYLCAWSVQGDTEAFFGQGTRLTVV.

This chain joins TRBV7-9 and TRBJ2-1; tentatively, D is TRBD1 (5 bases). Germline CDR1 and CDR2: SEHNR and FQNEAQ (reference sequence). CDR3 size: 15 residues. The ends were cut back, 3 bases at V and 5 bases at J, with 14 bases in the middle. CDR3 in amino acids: CASSLWQGSHNEQFF. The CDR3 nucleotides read TGTGCCAGCAGCTTGTGGCAGGGATCCCACAATGAGCAGTTCTTC. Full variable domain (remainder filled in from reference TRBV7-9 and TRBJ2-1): DTGVSQNPRHKITKRGQNVTFRCDPISEHNRLYWYRQTLGQGPEFLTYFQNEAQLEKSRLLSDRFSAERPKGSFSTLEIQRTEQGDSAMYLCASSLWQGSHNEQFFGPGTRLTVL.

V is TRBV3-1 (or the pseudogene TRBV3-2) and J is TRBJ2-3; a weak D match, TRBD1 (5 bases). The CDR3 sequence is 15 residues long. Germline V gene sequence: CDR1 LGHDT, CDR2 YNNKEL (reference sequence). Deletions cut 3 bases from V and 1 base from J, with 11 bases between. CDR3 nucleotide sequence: TGTGCCAGCAGCCAGGGGCCGTTCGGCACAGATACGCAGTATTTT. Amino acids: CASSQGPFGTDTQYF.

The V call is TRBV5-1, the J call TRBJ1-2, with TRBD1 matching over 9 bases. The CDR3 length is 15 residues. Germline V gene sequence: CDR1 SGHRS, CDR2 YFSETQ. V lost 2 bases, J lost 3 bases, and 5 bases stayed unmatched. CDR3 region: CASSFSTGGDYGYTF. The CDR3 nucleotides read TGCGCCAGCAGCTTTTCTACAGGGGGCGACTATGGCTACACCTTC.

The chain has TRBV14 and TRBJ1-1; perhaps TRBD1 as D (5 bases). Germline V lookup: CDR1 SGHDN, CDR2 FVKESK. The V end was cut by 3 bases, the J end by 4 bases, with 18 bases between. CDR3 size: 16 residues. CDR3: CASSHPTGAGGTEAFF. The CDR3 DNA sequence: TGTGCCAGCAGCCACCCGACCGGGGCGGGGGGCACTGAAGCTTTCTTT.

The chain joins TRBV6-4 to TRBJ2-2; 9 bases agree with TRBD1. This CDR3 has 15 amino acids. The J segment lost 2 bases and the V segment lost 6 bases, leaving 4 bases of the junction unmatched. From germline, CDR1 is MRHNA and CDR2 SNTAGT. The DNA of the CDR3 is TGTGCCAGCAGGCCGGGACAGGGAAACACCGGGGAGCTGTTTTTT. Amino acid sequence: CASRPGQGNTGELFF.

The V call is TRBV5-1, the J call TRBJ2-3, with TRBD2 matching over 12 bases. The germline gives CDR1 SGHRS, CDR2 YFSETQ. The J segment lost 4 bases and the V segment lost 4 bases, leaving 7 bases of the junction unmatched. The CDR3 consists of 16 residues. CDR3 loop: CASSLGLAGFSDTQYF. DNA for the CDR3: TGCGCCAGCAGCCTCGGACTAGCGGGATTCTCAGATACGCAGTATTTT.

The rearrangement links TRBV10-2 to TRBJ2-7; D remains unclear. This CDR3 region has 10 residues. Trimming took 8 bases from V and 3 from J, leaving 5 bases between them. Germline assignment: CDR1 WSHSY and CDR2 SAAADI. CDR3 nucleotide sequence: TGCGCCAGCTTAGTCTACGAGCAGTACTTC. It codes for CASLVYEQYF.

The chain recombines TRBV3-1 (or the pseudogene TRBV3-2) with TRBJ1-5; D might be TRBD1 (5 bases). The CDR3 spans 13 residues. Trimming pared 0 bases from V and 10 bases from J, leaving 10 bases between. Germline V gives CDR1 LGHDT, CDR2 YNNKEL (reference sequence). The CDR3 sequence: CASSQDQGSPQHF. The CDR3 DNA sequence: TGTGCCAGCAGCCAAGATCAGGGCAGTCCCCAGCATTTT.

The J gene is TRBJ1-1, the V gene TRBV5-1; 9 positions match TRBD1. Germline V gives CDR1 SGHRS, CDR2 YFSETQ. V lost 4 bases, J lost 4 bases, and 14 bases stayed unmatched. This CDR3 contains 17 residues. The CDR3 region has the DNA TGCGCCAGCAGCCCGAGTCCCGGGACAGGGTGGGGCACTGAAGCTTTCTTT. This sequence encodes CASSPSPGTGWGTEAFF.

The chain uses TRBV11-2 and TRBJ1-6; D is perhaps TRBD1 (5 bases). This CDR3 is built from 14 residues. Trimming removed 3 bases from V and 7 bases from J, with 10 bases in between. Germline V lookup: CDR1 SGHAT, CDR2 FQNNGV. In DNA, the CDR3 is TGTGCCAGCAGCTTTCGCAGGGCGAATTCACCCCTCCACTTT. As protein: CASSFRRANSPLHF.

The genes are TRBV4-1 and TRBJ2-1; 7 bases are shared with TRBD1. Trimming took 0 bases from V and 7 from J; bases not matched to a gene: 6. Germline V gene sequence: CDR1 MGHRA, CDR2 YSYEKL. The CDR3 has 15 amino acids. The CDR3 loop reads CASSQDGDSLNEQFF. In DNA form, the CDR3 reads TGCGCCAGCAGCCAAGATGGGGACAGTTTGAATGAGCAGTTCTTC.

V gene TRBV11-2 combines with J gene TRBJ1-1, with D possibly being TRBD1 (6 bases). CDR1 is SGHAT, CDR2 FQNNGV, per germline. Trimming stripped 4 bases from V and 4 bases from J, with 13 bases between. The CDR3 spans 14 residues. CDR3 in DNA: TGTGCCAGCAGCTCTGAGGGGGGCGGCACTGAAGCTTTCTTT. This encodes CASSSEGGGTEAFF.

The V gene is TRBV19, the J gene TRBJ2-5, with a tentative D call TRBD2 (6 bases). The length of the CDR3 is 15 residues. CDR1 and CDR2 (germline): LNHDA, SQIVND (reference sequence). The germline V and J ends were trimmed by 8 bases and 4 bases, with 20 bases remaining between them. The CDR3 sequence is CASSENRGGRETQYF. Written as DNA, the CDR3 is TGTGCCAGTTCAGAAAATCGTGGGGGGAGAGAGACCCAGTACTTC.